This T cell receptor beta chain was observed in a study of T-cell memory formation after mild COVID-19. Study-level information: For the most part, TCR clusters were specific to one donor. Overall study findings and caveats: Day 15 to 85 contracting clones showed balanced CD4/CD8; day 15 to 37 expanders favored CD4+.

A remark on this clonotype: The antigen is undetermined.

TCRdb redid the calling of the 5' RACE reads with MiXCR, one entry per CDR3 protein. This table has under 250,000 distinct CDR3 sequences, roughly 15% appearing once. This CDR3 is 13 amino acids long. Between the trimmed V and J ends, which lost 6 bases and 7 bases, there was a span of 15 bases. The sequenced sample consisted of PBMCs or a T cell subset sorted from them (not recorded which). The source of this sequence is an adult woman who had mild COVID-19 (a few samples of this study predate the infection). Cell type and time point are not known. This rearrangement joins TRBV12-3 or TRBV12-4 to TRBJ1-2, with D uncertain. The CDR3 sequence is CASSQNPPGGYTF. CDR3 nucleotides: TGTGCCAGCAGCCAAAACCCCCCCGGTGGCTACACCTTC.